A selection of T cell receptor beta chains follows, all from one sample in a study of OX40 agonist ivuxolimab in advanced cancers. TCRdb's table, derived via immunoSEQ multiplex PCR, lists solely in-frame clones and lacks some. The sample includes some 130,000 clones, about nine tenths of them seen just once. The starting material was CD4+ or CD8+ T cells sorted from blood, obtained in a trial of the OX40 agonist ivuxolimab. These receptors came from an adult with an advanced solid tumor such as melanoma, head and neck, liver or kidney cancer. Both conserved end residues are part of each CDR3. Each record gives: D gene, clone size, CDR3 length, V gene, J gene, CDR3 DNA, CDR3 protein. The D gene is left open where the match is weak. Part of the rows lack a size; the others show once, few, many or a class for expanded clones.

d_gene: TRBD1; abundance: -; len: 13; v_gene: TRBV2; j_gene: TRBJ1-5; CDR3nt: TGTGCCAGCGGACAGGGGAGGGATCAGCCCCAGCATTTT; CDR3aa: CASGQGRDQPQHF
d_gene: -; abundance: -; len: 13; v_gene: TRBV5-1; j_gene: TRBJ2-7; CDR3nt: TGCGCCAGCAGCTTGAGCTTGAGTGGCGAGCAGTACTTC; CDR3aa: CASSLSLSGEQYF
d_gene: TRBD2; abundance: once; len: 15; v_gene: TRBV28; j_gene: TRBJ2-7; CDR3nt: TGTGCCAGCAGCAGCAGCCGAGCGGGATCCTACGAGCAGTACTTC; CDR3aa: CASSSSRAGSYEQYF
d_gene: -; abundance: -; len: 17; v_gene: TRBV6-4; j_gene: TRBJ2-5; CDR3nt: TGTGCCAGCAGTGACCTCTCCGGGCGGCAGGGACAAGAGACCCAGTACTTC; CDR3aa: CASSDLSGRQGQETQYF
d_gene: -; abundance: few; len: 13; v_gene: TRBV19; j_gene: TRBJ2-7; CDR3nt: TGTGCCAGTAGTATTAATTTCCTCCACGAGCAGTACTTC; CDR3aa: CASSINFLHEQYF
d_gene: -; abundance: -; len: 16; v_gene: TRBV28; j_gene: TRBJ1-5; CDR3nt: TGTGCCAGCAGTCGCGCGGAATTTGCGAGCAATCAGCCCCAGCATTTT; CDR3aa: CASSRAEFASNQPQHF
d_gene: TRBD1; abundance: -; len: 15; v_gene: TRBV11-2; j_gene: TRBJ2-7; CDR3nt: TGTGCCAGCAGCTTAGCCCCGGGACAGGCCTACGAGCAGTACTTC; CDR3aa: CASSLAPGQAYEQYF
d_gene: -; abundance: -; len: 15; v_gene: TRBV5-8; j_gene: TRBJ1-5; CDR3nt: TGTGCCAGCAGCTTACTGGGGGCCGCAAATCAGCCCCAGCATTTT; CDR3aa: CASSLLGAANQPQHF
d_gene: -; abundance: once; len: 14; v_gene: TRBV28; j_gene: TRBJ2-7; CDR3nt: TGTGCCAGCAGTGAAAGACTGCCCACCTACGAGCAGTACTTC; CDR3aa: CASSERLPTYEQYF
d_gene: -; abundance: -; len: 15; v_gene: TRBV14; j_gene: TRBJ1-3; CDR3nt: TGTGCCAGCAGCCAAGATCGATTAGGGACATCCAACATATATTTT; CDR3aa: CASSQDRLGTSNIYF
d_gene: -; abundance: -; len: 14; v_gene: TRBV6-5; j_gene: TRBJ1-2; CDR3nt: TGTGCCAGCAAAGGATCGGGGAGGCCCTATGGCTACACCTTC; CDR3aa: CASKGSGRPYGYTF
d_gene: -; abundance: -; len: 12; v_gene: TRBV6-5; j_gene: TRBJ2-1; CDR3nt: TGTGCCAGCAGAGGGACTTCCAATGAGCAGTTCTTC; CDR3aa: CASRGTSNEQFF
d_gene: TRBD1; abundance: -; len: 17; v_gene: TRBV7-9; j_gene: TRBJ2-7; CDR3nt: TGTGCCAGCAGCTTATTGGGACAGGGGATAAGGTCCTACGAGCAGTACTTC; CDR3aa: CASSLLGQGIRSYEQYF
d_gene: -; abundance: -; len: 11; v_gene: TRBV19; j_gene: TRBJ2-7; CDR3nt: TGTGCCAGTAGTAAAACAGAAGAGCAGTACTTC; CDR3aa: CASSKTEEQYF
d_gene: TRBD2; abundance: once; len: 16; v_gene: TRBV7-2; j_gene: TRBJ2-7; CDR3nt: TGTGCCAGCAGCTTAGCTTTGCGGGAGCCTCCCTACGAGCAGTACTTC; CDR3aa: CASSLALREPPYEQYF
d_gene: TRBD1; abundance: -; len: 15; v_gene: TRBV4-3; j_gene: TRBJ1-2; CDR3nt: TGCGCCAGCAGCCTAGGGGGACAGAGTAACTATGGCTACACCTTC; CDR3aa: CASSLGGQSNYGYTF
d_gene: -; abundance: -; len: 15; v_gene: TRBV7-2; j_gene: TRBJ2-1; CDR3nt: TGTGCCAGCATCCAAACCGGGACGAATCATGGGGAGCAGTTCTTC; CDR3aa: CASIQTGTNHGEQFF
d_gene: -; abundance: -; len: 11; v_gene: TRBV29-1; j_gene: TRBJ1-2; CDR3nt: TGCAGCGTTGAAGAGAAGGCCGACTACACCTTC; CDR3aa: CSVEEKADYTF
d_gene: -; abundance: -; len: 14; v_gene: TRBV5-1; j_gene: TRBJ2-7; CDR3nt: TGCGCCAGCAGCTTGGCTACGGGGTGGAACGAGCAGTACTTC; CDR3aa: CASSLATGWNEQYF
d_gene: -; abundance: -; len: 14; v_gene: TRBV7-9; j_gene: TRBJ1-1; CDR3nt: TGTGCCAGCAGCTTAGGAGGGGCGAACACTGAAGCTTTCTTT; CDR3aa: CASSLGGANTEAFF
d_gene: TRBD2; abundance: -; len: 15; v_gene: TRBV7-2; j_gene: TRBJ2-2; CDR3nt: TGTGCCAGCAGCTTCCCAGCGGGAGGGCCCGGGGAGCTGTTTTTT; CDR3aa: CASSFPAGGPGELFF
d_gene: -; abundance: -; len: 16; v_gene: TRBV2; j_gene: TRBJ2-5; CDR3nt: TGTGCCAGCAGTGAAGGGGCAGGGAGGTCTCAAGAGACCCAGTACTTC; CDR3aa: CASSEGAGRSQETQYF
d_gene: -; abundance: -; len: 14; v_gene: TRBV5-1; j_gene: TRBJ1-4; CDR3nt: TGCGCCAGCAGTGTGACAGGCGCCACTGAAAAACTGTTTTTT; CDR3aa: CASSVTGATEKLFF
d_gene: -; abundance: -; len: 13; v_gene: TRBV7-3; j_gene: TRBJ2-1; CDR3nt: TGTGCCAGCAGCTTAGCACTTTCCAATGAGCAGTTCTTC; CDR3aa: CASSLALSNEQFF
d_gene: TRBD2; abundance: once; len: 15; v_gene: TRBV6-5; j_gene: TRBJ2-7; CDR3nt: TGTGCCAGCAGTTACTCGCTAGCGGGCTCCTACGAGCAGTACTTC; CDR3aa: CASSYSLAGSYEQYF
d_gene: TRBD1; abundance: -; len: 15; v_gene: TRBV9; j_gene: TRBJ1-1; CDR3nt: TGTGCCAGCAGCGTAGGGGACAGGGGTTACACTGAAGCTTTCTTT; CDR3aa: CASSVGDRGYTEAFF
d_gene: -; abundance: -; len: 16; v_gene: TRBV14; j_gene: TRBJ1-3; CDR3nt: TGTGCCAGCAGCCAAGACTCAAACAGGGTTGGAAACACCATATATTTT; CDR3aa: CASSQDSNRVGNTIYF
d_gene: -; abundance: -; len: 13; v_gene: TRBV9; j_gene: TRBJ2-1; CDR3nt: TGTGCCAGCAGCGTAGCTGGGGAAAATGAGCAGTTCTTC; CDR3aa: CASSVAGENEQFF
d_gene: -; abundance: -; len: 15; v_gene: TRBV30; j_gene: TRBJ1-5; CDR3nt: TGTGCCTGGAGTGTACTGGCATCGGGCAATCAGCCCCAGCATTTT; CDR3aa: CAWSVLASGNQPQHF
d_gene: -; abundance: -; len: 14; v_gene: TRBV5-1; j_gene: TRBJ2-7; CDR3nt: TGCGCCAGCAGCTTGGGTCAGGGGATCAACGAGCGGTACTTC; CDR3aa: CASSLGQGINERYF
d_gene: -; abundance: few; len: 12; v_gene: TRBV2; j_gene: TRBJ2-1; CDR3nt: TGTGCCAGCAGTGTTAGAAGGGGCCACCCGTTCTTC; CDR3aa: CASSVRRGHPFF
d_gene: -; abundance: -; len: 13; v_gene: TRBV30; j_gene: TRBJ2-7; CDR3nt: TGTGCCCGGGGGGAGGGAGGGGGCCACGAGCAGTACTTC; CDR3aa: CARGEGGGHEQYF
d_gene: -; abundance: -; len: 11; v_gene: TRBV20-1; j_gene: TRBJ1-1; CDR3nt: TGCAGTGCTGACGTGAACACTGAAGCTTTCTTT; CDR3aa: CSADVNTEAFF
d_gene: -; abundance: -; len: 16; v_gene: TRBV9; j_gene: TRBJ2-2; CDR3nt: TGTGCCAGCAGCGTAGTACAGGGAGAGTACACCGGGGAGCTGTTTTTT; CDR3aa: CASSVVQGEYTGELFF
d_gene: TRBD2; abundance: -; len: 16; v_gene: TRBV6-1; j_gene: TRBJ2-7; CDR3nt: TGTGCCAGCAGTGAACCCGGGGGGGGAGGCTCCTACGAGCAGTACTTC; CDR3aa: CASSEPGGGGSYEQYF
d_gene: -; abundance: -; len: 13; v_gene: TRBV29-1; j_gene: TRBJ1-4; CDR3nt: TGCAGCGTTCGGGACGGACCTAATGAAAAACTGTTTTTT; CDR3aa: CSVRDGPNEKLFF
d_gene: TRBD1; abundance: -; len: 13; v_gene: TRBV28; j_gene: TRBJ1-5; CDR3nt: TGTGCCAGCAGTGACAGGGTATTTCAGCCCCAGCATTTT; CDR3aa: CASSDRVFQPQHF
d_gene: -; abundance: -; len: 15; v_gene: TRBV9; j_gene: TRBJ1-4; CDR3nt: TGTGCCAGCAGCGAGACGTCGGCAACTAATGAAAAACTGTTTTTT; CDR3aa: CASSETSATNEKLFF
d_gene: -; abundance: -; len: 14; v_gene: TRBV30; j_gene: TRBJ2-7; CDR3nt: TGTGCCTGGAGCGCACAGAAGTATTCCTACGAGCAGTACTTC; CDR3aa: CAWSAQKYSYEQYF
d_gene: TRBD2; abundance: -; len: 15; v_gene: TRBV7-8; j_gene: TRBJ2-7; CDR3nt: TGTGCCAGCAGCCCCCGAAGCGGGAGTGCCTACGAGCAGTACTTC; CDR3aa: CASSPRSGSAYEQYF
d_gene: TRBD1; abundance: -; len: 15; v_gene: TRBV6-5; j_gene: TRBJ2-3; CDR3nt: TGTGCCAGCAGTTACTCGGCAGGGGGAACAGATACGCAGTATTTT; CDR3aa: CASSYSAGGTDTQYF
d_gene: -; abundance: -; len: 14; v_gene: TRBV11-2; j_gene: TRBJ1-1; CDR3nt: TGTGCCAGCAGCTTATCATGGGCGGACACTGAAGCTTTCTTT; CDR3aa: CASSLSWADTEAFF
d_gene: -; abundance: few; len: 15; v_gene: TRBV28; j_gene: TRBJ2-5; CDR3nt: TGTGCCAGCAGCCTCCTTTCGAGGGGTTGGGAGACCCAGTACTTC; CDR3aa: CASSLLSRGWETQYF
d_gene: TRBD2; abundance: -; len: 16; v_gene: TRBV7-9; j_gene: TRBJ2-7; CDR3nt: TGTGCCAGCAGCCCTCGAGCCGGGACTAGCACCTACGAGCAGTACTTC; CDR3aa: CASSPRAGTSTYEQYF
d_gene: -; abundance: -; len: 9; v_gene: TRBV7-9; j_gene: TRBJ1-1; CDR3nt: TGTGCCAGCAGCCAAGAAGCTTTCTTT; CDR3aa: CASSQEAFF
d_gene: -; abundance: -; len: 13; v_gene: TRBV10-3; j_gene: TRBJ1-2; CDR3nt: TGTGCCATCAGTGAGGGAGGAACCTTAGGCTACACCTTC; CDR3aa: CAISEGGTLGYTF
d_gene: -; abundance: -; len: 16; v_gene: TRBV2; j_gene: TRBJ2-2; CDR3nt: TGTGCCAGCAGTGAAGCGAATAGGGTTGGCAGCGGGGAGCTGTTTTTT; CDR3aa: CASSEANRVGSGELFF
d_gene: TRBD2; abundance: -; len: 15; v_gene: TRBV29-1; j_gene: TRBJ2-7; CDR3nt: TGCAGCGTTGAAGCCCTAGCGGGAGTCCCCCACGAGCAGTACTTC; CDR3aa: CSVEALAGVPHEQYF
d_gene: -; abundance: once; len: 17; v_gene: TRBV9; j_gene: TRBJ2-1; CDR3nt: TGTGCCAGCACCCCCCTCGAGGGCGGACGAAACTACAATGAGCAGTTCTTC; CDR3aa: CASTPLEGGRNYNEQFF
d_gene: -; abundance: -; len: 13; v_gene: TRBV5-4; j_gene: TRBJ2-2; CDR3nt: TGTGCCAGCAGCTTCATGGGCACCGGGGAGCTGTTTTTT; CDR3aa: CASSFMGTGELFF
d_gene: -; abundance: -; len: 20; v_gene: TRBV5-3; j_gene: TRBJ1-5; CDR3nt: TGTGCCAGAAGCTTGCTGGACTCGGGGGCAACCTGGGGGAGCAATCAGCCCCAGCATTTT; CDR3aa: CARSLLDSGATWGSNQPQHF
d_gene: TRBD1; abundance: -; len: 14; v_gene: TRBV2; j_gene: TRBJ1-5; CDR3nt: TGTGCCACCAGACAGGGATTCAGCAATCAGCCCCAGCATTTT; CDR3aa: CATRQGFSNQPQHF
d_gene: -; abundance: -; len: 15; v_gene: TRBV5-1; j_gene: TRBJ2-7; CDR3nt: TGCGCCAGCAGCTTGGCCGGGAAGGGACCCTACGAGCAGTACTTC; CDR3aa: CASSLAGKGPYEQYF
d_gene: -; abundance: -; len: 15; v_gene: TRBV18; j_gene: TRBJ2-7; CDR3nt: TGTGCCAGCTCACCAACAGCTAGCGTCTCCTACGAGCAGTACTTC; CDR3aa: CASSPTASVSYEQYF
d_gene: TRBD2; abundance: once; len: 14; v_gene: TRBV6-5; j_gene: TRBJ2-5; CDR3nt: TGTGCCAGCAGACGGGGACTAGCTTCGCAGACCCAGTACTTC; CDR3aa: CASRRGLASQTQYF